The rows below give T cell receptor beta chains drawn from one sample of a study of blood T cells in healthy people across ages. MiXCR, applied by TCRdb to the 5' RACE reads, yields one record per CDR3 protein. There are 850,000 to 1,000,000 distinct CDR3 sequences in the sample; about 48% occur only once, and under 15% lies in the top ten. The sequenced material came from blood. These receptors were collected from a man aged 25 to 40 in good health. Both conserved end residues are part of each CDR3. Part of the rows lack a size; the others show once, few, many or a class for expanded clones.

TRBV6-5,TRBJ2-1,.,CASRPGGTNEQFF
TRBV21-1,TRBJ2-1,.,CASPRSGARGNEQFF
TRBV4-3,TRBJ2-3,.,CASSQGTGTDTQYF
TRBV5-1,TRBJ2-7,few,CASSQGQAKYEQYF
TRBV7-6,TRBJ1-5,.,CASSLGGGVQPQHF
TRBV24-1,.,.,CATSGPHETQYF
TRBV5-1,TRBJ2-1,.,CASSLGDPVFDEQFF
TRBV6-2/TRBV6-3,.,.,CASSYMPASGGSYEQYF
TRBV7-9,TRBJ2-3,few,CASSPHGADTQYF
TRBV4-2,TRBJ2-4,few,CASSQTRGESSNIQYF
TRBV27,TRBJ2-3,.,CASQGLAGGYYTDTQYF
TRBV12-3/TRBV12-4,.,few,CATGVGYEQYF
TRBV7-2,TRBJ2-7,many,CASNLGAGGNEQYF
TRBV7-8,TRBJ2-7,few,CASSFGLAGGSSSYEQYF
TRBV10-3,TRBJ1-1,.,CAISPAGSEAFF
TRBV27,TRBJ2-1,.,CASSQFSGGVNEQFF
TRBV7-3,TRBJ2-7,.,CASSLTSGDSYEQYF
TRBV2,TRBJ2-2,many,CASSWGQGSTGELFF
TRBV6-5,TRBJ2-1,few,CASSYNQPTEQFF
TRBV29-1,TRBJ2-5,once,CSVIPHRRLAQTSQETQYF
TRBV7-2,TRBJ2-5,few,CASSLGWIEGRGQETQYF
TRBV7-8,TRBJ1-5,.,CASSFCQGAGRCNQPQHF
TRBV5-1,TRBJ1-4,.,CASSEFIQTTNEKLFF
TRBV20-1,TRBJ1-5,few,CSARQQGSLYQPQHF
TRBV14,TRBJ2-2,.,CASSRGGSNTGELFF
TRBV30,TRBJ2-4,few,CAWGVGSVKNIQYF
TRBV4-2,TRBJ2-1,.,CASSQERGLSYNEQFF
TRBV4-2,TRBJ2-1,few,CASSQDRLPTNEQFF
TRBV4-2,TRBJ2-2,few,CASSQDLSGGWTGELFF
TRBV5-1,TRBJ1-2,.,CASSFPGEVYGYTF
TRBV12-3/TRBV12-4,TRBJ1-1,.,CASSLETWNTEAFF
TRBV28,TRBJ2-7,few,CASKTEPYEQYF
TRBV20-1,TRBJ2-7,.,CSARVRNSYEQYF
TRBV29-1,TRBJ2-3,.,CSVEGRITDTQYF
TRBV12-3/TRBV12-4,TRBJ2-5,.,CASSFGGQERGYF